A selection of T cell receptor beta chains follows, all from one sample in a study of shared clonotypes between healthy human individuals. Sequenced by immunoSEQ multiplex PCR; TCRdb stores in-frame clones only, minus some. The repertoire consists of 1.6 million or so clones, with over 95% occurring once and the leading ten covering 0.95% to 1.5%. Sample: naive CD4+ T cells sorted from blood. The receptor set was obtained from a man aged 30 to 39 in good health. Each CDR3 is given with its conserved first and last residue. A D gene is named only where the DNA matches it firmly. Clone size is given for some rows only: seen once, a few or many times, or a class if the clone is expanded.

J | size | D | V | DNA | CDR3
TRBJ2-1 | - | TRBD2 | TRBV5-1 | TGCGCCAGCAGCACGGGACTACCACACTACAATGAGCAGTTCTTC | CASSTGLPHYNEQFF
TRBJ2-7 | - | - | TRBV28 | TGTGCCAGCAGTTTAGACGGGGGAAGCCACGAGCAGTACTTC | CASSLDGGSHEQYF
TRBJ2-2 | - | TRBD2 | TRBV9 | TGTGCCAGCAGCGTAGGGACTAGCTTCGGGGAGCTGTTTTTT | CASSVGTSFGELFF
TRBJ1-1 | - | - | TRBV5-1 | TGCGCCAGCAGCTTTGGGCAGAACACTGAAGCTTTCTTT | CASSFGQNTEAFF
TRBJ1-1 | - | - | TRBV27 | TGTGCCAGCCGGGGGTTAGGGGGAGTGAACACTGAAGCTTTCTTT | CASRGLGGVNTEAFF
TRBJ2-1 | - | - | TRBV10-3 | TGTGCCATCAGTGTAGGGATTGGGGATGAGCAGTTCTTC | CAISVGIGDEQFF
TRBJ2-2 | - | TRBD2 | TRBV14 | TGTGCCAGCAGCCCTGGGGTAGCGGGGGAGATCCGGCTCTTCGGGGAGCTGTTTTTT | CASSPGVAGEIRLFGELFF
TRBJ2-7 | - | - | TRBV29-1 | TGCAGCGCTGGGCGTAGCGGAGACCCTACGAGCATGTACTTC | CSAGRSGDPTSMYF
TRBJ2-7 | - | TRBD1 | TRBV2 | TGTGCCAGCAGGGAGGACAGGGGCGAGCAGTACTTC | CASREDRGEQYF
TRBJ1-2 | - | TRBD1 | TRBV27 | TGTGCCAGCAGTTTAACACAGGGGGAGGGAGGCTACACCTTC | CASSLTQGEGGYTF
TRBJ2-1 | - | - | TRBV19 | TGTGCCAGTAAGGTCAGCCTCCGGCGGGACGAGCAGTTCTTC | CASKVSLRRDEQFF
TRBJ1-5 | - | - | TRBV25-1 | TGTGCCAGCAGCGCCGCAGGGGTTCAGCCCCAGCATTTT | CASSAAGVQPQHF
TRBJ2-7 | - | TRBD2 | TRBV7-6 | TGTGCCAGCAGCTTAGCTAGCGGGAGCTACGAGCAGTACTTC | CASSLASGSYEQYF
TRBJ1-1 | - | - | TRBV2 | TGTGCCAGCAGTGGGCAGAGTCTACCCGGCACTGAAGCTTTCTTT | CASSGQSLPGTEAFF
TRBJ2-6 | - | TRBD2 | TRBV7-8 | TGTGCCAGCACCATCCGGGGGGCTGGGGCCAACGTCCTGACTTTC | CASTIRGAGANVLTF
TRBJ1-1 | - | - | TRBV7-2 | TGTGCCAGCAGCTTTATCCCATTTGGGGTTATAAACACTGAAGCTTTCTTT | CASSFIPFGVINTEAFF
TRBJ2-3 | - | - | TRBV7-2 | TGTGCCAGCAGCTTAGGTGGTGGGAGGGGGGATACGCAGTATTTT | CASSLGGGRGDTQYF
TRBJ2-1 | - | - | TRBV7-3 | TGTGCCAGCAGCTTACAGGGTGGGGTCAATGAGCAGTTCTTC | CASSLQGGVNEQFF
TRBJ1-4 | - | - | TRBV6-4 | TGTGCCAGCAGTGACCGAGCCGGGACGGATGAAAAACTGTTTTTT | CASSDRAGTDEKLFF
TRBJ1-1 | - | - | TRBV5-1 | TGCGCCAGCAGCCCCGTCGGGGCTAGCACTGAAGCTTTCTTT | CASSPVGASTEAFF
TRBJ1-4 | - | TRBD1 | TRBV2 | TGTGCCAGCAGTGGAGGGACAGGGCGAAGGAGTGAAAAACTGTTTTTT | CASSGGTGRRSEKLFF
TRBJ2-2 | - | - | TRBV5-3 | TGTGCCAGCTCCGGGGCAGTAGGCGGGGAGCTGTTTTTT | CASSGAVGGELFF
TRBJ1-5 | - | - | TRBV18 | TGTGCCAGCTCACCACTACACGGGGCTAGGCAGCCCCAGCATTTT | CASSPLHGARQPQHF
TRBJ2-1 | - | TRBD2 | TRBV7-8 | TGTGCCAGCAGCTTAGTCGGGAGGACCGAAAATGAGCAGTTCTTC | CASSLVGRTENEQFF
TRBJ2-1 | - | - | TRBV5-1 | TGCGCCAGCAGCTTGGGTGGGAGCTCCTACAATGAGCAGTTCTTC | CASSLGGSSYNEQFF
TRBJ1-2 | - | - | TRBV11-2 | TGTGCCAGCAGCTTAGATCCGGCAGGGTATGGCTACACCTTC | CASSLDPAGYGYTF
TRBJ1-5 | - | - | TRBV28 | TGTGCCAGCAGGAATATCAGGGTCGCGAGCAATCAGCCCCAGCATTTT | CASRNIRVASNQPQHF
TRBJ1-3 | - | - | TRBV10-2 | TGCGCCAGCAAGCTGGGGCTCCTCTCTGGAAACACCATATATTTT | CASKLGLLSGNTIYF
TRBJ2-1 | - | - | TRBV20-1 | TGCAGTGCTAGAGAGTTCAATGAGCAGTTCTTC | CSAREFNEQFF
TRBJ2-1 | - | - | TRBV7-3 | TGTGCCAGCAGCTTAACGCCCAATGGGGGAGGGGGCAATGAGCAGTTCTTC | CASSLTPNGGGGNEQFF
TRBJ2-7 | - | - | TRBV30 | TGTGCCTGGAGTGTATTACACGAGCAGTACTTC | CAWSVLHEQYF
TRBJ2-6 | - | - | TRBV7-9 | TGTGCCAGCAGCCGCGGGCCCGCCGCGGCGGCCAACGTCCTGACTTTC | CASSRGPAAAANVLTF
TRBJ2-7 | - | TRBD2 | TRBV29-1 | TGCAGCGTTGATAGCGGGAGCGCCTACGAGCAGTACTTC | CSVDSGSAYEQYF
TRBJ2-1 | - | - | TRBV20-1 | TGCAGTGCCCCGAGGGGCAGGGAGCAGTTCTTC | CSAPRGREQFF
TRBJ2-3 | - | - | TRBV7-2 | TGTGCCAGCAGCCGGGCAGGGGCAGATACGCAGTATTTT | CASSRAGADTQYF
TRBJ2-7 | - | - | TRBV5-1 | TGCGCCAGCAGCTTGGCCTCGCCCGCCTACGAGCAGTACTTC | CASSLASPAYEQYF
TRBJ2-1 | once | - | TRBV6-1 | TGTGCCAGTCGACGGGGGGCTAACTACAATGAGCAGTTCTTC | CASRRGANYNEQFF
TRBJ2-5 | once | - | TRBV7-8 | TGTGCCAGCAGCGTGATTAAGACCCAGTACTTC | CASSVIKTQYF